Shown below are 8 T cell receptor beta chains from a single sample sequenced in a study of blood T cells in healthy people across ages. A sample-barcoded 5' primer and a J-beta primer mix were used in a second PCR of about 7 to 12 cycles. TCRdb ran MiXCR on the 5' RACE reads and lists one entry per CDR3 protein. This repertoire shows 1.5 million to 2 million distinct CDR3 sequences, about 50% found once; its top ten account for less than 2.5%. Material for sequencing was blood. These receptors were obtained from a woman in her 40s in good health.

This sequence joins TRBV12-3 or TRBV12-4 and TRBJ1-5, with a possible D match to TRBD1 (6 bases). The ends were cut back, 5 bases at V and 0 bases at J, with 20 bases in the middle. The length of the CDR3 is 18 residues. The CDR3 reads CASSVWLGGRDSNQPQHF. CDR3 coding DNA: TGTGCCAGCAGTGTTTGGCTTGGGGGCAGGGATAGCAATCAGCCCCAGCATTTT.

This chain connects TRBV6-5 to TRBJ2-5; TRBD2 might be the D (5 bases). The length of the CDR3 is 15 residues. Germline V gene data show CDR1 as MNHEY and CDR2 as SVGAGI. V lost 0 bases, J lost 0 bases, and 8 bases lay in between. The CDR3 nucleotides are TGTGCCAGCAGTTACTCGGGAGCGGACCAAGAGACCCAGTACTTC. Translation: CASSYSGADQETQYF.

The V gene is TRBV27, the J gene TRBJ1-2, with D perhaps matching TRBD1 (6 bases). V was shortened by 5 bases and J by 2 bases, with 27 bases between the two germline ends. CDR1 and CDR2 from the germline V gene are MNHEY and SMNVEV (reference sequence). This CDR3 spans 19 amino acids. The CDR3 protein is CASSDSPGARVGLNYGYTF. In DNA form, the CDR3 reads TGTGCCAGCAGTGATAGTCCAGGGGCTCGGGTCGGATTGAACTATGGCTACACCTTC.

This clonotype was observed a few times. The chain combines TRBV2 with TRBJ2-6; possible D gene TRBD2, 5 bases. V shed 6 bases and J shed 0 bases, with 9 bases lying between them. Germline assignment: CDR1 SNHLY and CDR2 FYNNEI. CDR3 length: 15 amino acids. The CDR3, as DNA: TGTGCCAGCAGAGGACTTTTCTCTGGGGCCAACGTCCTGACTTTC. Amino acids: CASRGLFSGANVLTF.

The J gene is TRBJ2-1, the V gene TRBV3-1, with TRBD2 as a possible D gene (7 bases). CDR1 and CDR2 from the germline V gene are LGHDT and YNNKEL (reference sequence). CDR3 size: 15 residues. V was trimmed by 1 base and J by 10 bases, leaving 17 bases between them. The CDR3 reads CASSQGGGQRGEQFF. In nucleotides, the CDR3 is TGTGCCAGCAGCCAAGGCGGGGGTCAAAGGGGGGAGCAGTTCTTC.

The chain has TRBV6-2 or TRBV6-3 and TRBJ2-7; D gene uncertain. The J call may be in error: the DNA end matches TRBJ2-5 better. Germline loops: CDR1 MNHEY, CDR2 SVGEGT. CDR3 size: 15 residues. DNA of the CDR3: TGTGCCAGCAGTTACGAGACAAGGTTTGGAGAGACCCAGTACTTC. It encodes CASSYETRFGETQYF.

The rearrangement joins TRBV4-1 to TRBJ1-1, with 9 bases matching TRBD1. This CDR3 spans 19 amino acids. CDR1 and CDR2 from the germline V gene are MGHRA and YSYEKL. J lost 1 base, V lost 3 bases, and 15 bases had no gene match. The CDR3 coding sequence is TGCGCCAGCAGCCATCGGTTATCAAGGGGACAGGGCGGGAACACTGAAGCTTTCTTT. Translating gives CASSHRLSRGQGGNTEAFF.

The gene calls are TRBV20-1 and TRBJ1-4; no clear D. Trimming shortened V by 0 bases and J by 10 bases, and 15 bases separated the two germline ends. In germline, CDR1 is DFQATT, CDR2 SNEGSKA (reference sequence). The CDR3 is made up of 14 amino acids. CDR3 nucleotides: TGCAGTGCTAGAGACGAAATGTCCTATGTAAAACTGTTTTTT. Protein product: CSARDEMSYVKLFF.